This TCR beta chain appears in the sequencing data of a study of Ad26.COV2.S vaccination and SARS-CoV-2 variants (dated by TCRdb to the early 2020s). A note on the overall study: Donors in the vaccine arm were drawn from COV1001, a phase I-IIa trial of Ad26.COV2.S in healthy adults that was multicentre, randomized, double-blind and placebo-controlled. Ad26.COV2.S was administered intramuscularly at 5 x 10^10 or 1 x 10^11 viral particles, either as a single shot or as two shots given 56 days apart. TCRbeta repertoire sequencing served as the tool for gauging how specific and how broad the SARS-CoV-2-reactive T cell receptors were following Ad26.COV2.S vaccination. The TCR-sequenced set comprised around 30 samples: some 19 Ad26.COV2.S vaccine recipients, 5 placebo recipients and 8 SARS-CoV-2 convalescent individuals. Trial participants were randomized into five groups of five, in which low-dose or high-dose Ad26.COV2.S was given once or twice, or placebo was given on both occasions. Throughout the experiments and outcome assessment, investigators stayed blinded to trial group allocation. The paper's findings and limits, for the study overall: Spike-specific TCR breadth was higher in Ad26.COV2.S recipients than in placebo recipients (P = 0.0014). After vaccination, spike-specific CD8+ and CD4+ T cell responses were reported to show substantial breadth. The authors noted that total T cell responses may have been underestimated by the TCR breadth and depth analyses. The study was not powered to compare responses between vaccine doses or regimens. Vaccine and placebo recipients had similar non-spike TCR breadth, a finding consistent with the vaccine containing only spike.

The CDR3 runs 15 amino acids, cysteine and phenylalanine included. Kept here is only the CDR3 DNA, which spans 45 bases and is read in frame from base 1. Trimming accounts for 0 bases at V and 7 bases at J, while the number of junction bases matched to no gene is 7. Per the germline V gene, SGHRS is the CDR1 and YFSETQ is the CDR2. TCRbeta CDR3 regions were sequenced with the immunoSEQ Assay. After extraction, genomic DNA underwent amplification by bias-controlled multiplex PCR, followed by high-throughput sequencing. As for the original processing: To quantify the absolute abundance of every unique TCRbeta CDR3 region, sequences were collapsed and filtered. Usable DNA was measured by amplifying reference genes present in all nucleated cells, and TCRbeta template counts were normalized to that usable DNA to estimate T cell fraction. Repertoire TCRs were annotated as SARS-CoV-2-specific by exact matching of V gene, CDR3 amino acid sequence and J gene to a known reactive TCR set. The reference SARS-CoV-2 TCR set was derived from MIRA and filtered for enrichment in COVID-19-positive ImmuneCODE repertoires, a step that removed public or cross-reactive TCRs. Drawing on the MIRA antigens, annotated TCRs were analysed further at the level of specific ORF or position within ORF. Breadth was defined as the number of annotated unique rearrangements divided by the total number of unique productive rearrangements, and depth was defined as the summed frequency of the annotated unique rearrangements. Group comparisons of TCR breadth used two-sided Wilcoxon rank-sum tests. TCRdb stores this immuneACCESS table with in-frame sequences only. Part of the clones is absent; in the studies checked, under half of the shortfall reflects unresolved V genes, and no reason is known for the rest. V and J calls and clone size are as listed in that table; D and trimming were resolved from the DNA. This sample comprises 300,000 to 350,000 clones, 85% to 90% of them detected only once. Of the sample, 1.5% to 2% is held by the ten largest clones.

As regards this clone: The clone's antigen remains unknown. No base quality information exists; no much larger clone differs at one position.

Taken with the paper, the label for treatment or condition translates to: about 20 received Ad26.COV2.S at low or high dose, single or two shots; about 5 received placebo; per-sample allocation not given. For vaccine and placebo recipients, repertoires were sequenced using samples collected on day 63 after the first injection. In Cohort 1b, fewer than 30 adults aged 18-55 years were enrolled at a single site in Boston, USA, between 29 July and 7 August 2020. Ad26.COV2.S was a replication-incompetent adenovirus type 26 vector that expressed a prefusion-stabilized SARS-CoV-2 spike protein derived from the original Wuhan strain.

Specimen: peripheral blood, collected in a trial of Ad26.COV2.S vaccine versus placebo. This receptor was obtained from a person aged 18-60 years who received the Ad26.COV2.S COVID-19 vaccine or a placebo. This chain joins TRBV5-1 to TRBJ2-1; TRBD1 matches 7 bases in the middle. The CDR3: CASSLGQGKGNEQFF. The DNA is TGCGCCAGCAGCTTGGGACAGGGAAAGGGGAATGAGCAGTTCTTC.